This TCR beta chain was sequenced for a study of metastatic and nonmetastatic thyroid tumors. Across the study: Repertoires were compared across blood and tumor or nodule tissue from malignant and benign thyroid patients.

This CDR3 has 12 amino acids. Germline V gives CDR1 SNHLY, CDR2 FYNNEI. This clone showed up many times. No patient received treatment before thyroid surgery. With MiXCR, TCRdb reprocessed the PCR reads. Of just over 40,000 clones listed, roughly 11% were seen once; the top ten hold under 30%. The material sequenced was blood. The receptor was isolated from a female donor with papillary thyroid cancer or a benign thyroid nodule (not recorded which). Some clones in this sample may be carry-over from other donors' samples. This chain connects TRBV2 to TRBJ1-2; D is possibly TRBD1 (5 bases). Here the CDR3 reads CARGNLVYGYTF. The CDR3, as DNA: TGTGCTAGGGGAAATTTGGTCTATGGCTACACCTTC.